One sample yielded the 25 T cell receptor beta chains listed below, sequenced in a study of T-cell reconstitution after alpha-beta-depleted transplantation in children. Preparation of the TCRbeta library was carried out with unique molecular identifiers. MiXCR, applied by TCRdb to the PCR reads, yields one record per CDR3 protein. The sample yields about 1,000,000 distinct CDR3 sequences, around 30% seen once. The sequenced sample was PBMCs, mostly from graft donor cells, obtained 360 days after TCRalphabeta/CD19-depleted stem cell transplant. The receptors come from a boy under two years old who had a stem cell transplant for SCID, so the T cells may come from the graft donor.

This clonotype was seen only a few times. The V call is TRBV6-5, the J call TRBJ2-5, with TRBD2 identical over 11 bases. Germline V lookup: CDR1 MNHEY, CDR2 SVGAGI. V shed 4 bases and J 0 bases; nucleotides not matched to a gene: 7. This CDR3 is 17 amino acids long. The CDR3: CASSSIKLAGDQETQYF. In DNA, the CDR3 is TGTGCCAGCAGTTCGATAAAACTAGCGGGGGACCAAGAGACCCAGTACTTC.

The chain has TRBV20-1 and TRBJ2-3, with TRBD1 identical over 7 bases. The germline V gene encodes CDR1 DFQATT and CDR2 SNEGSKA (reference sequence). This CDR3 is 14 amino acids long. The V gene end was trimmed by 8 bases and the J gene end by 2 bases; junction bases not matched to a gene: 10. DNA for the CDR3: TGCAGTTCCTCAGGGGGAAGAATCACAGATACGCAGTATTTT. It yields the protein CSSSGGRITDTQYF.

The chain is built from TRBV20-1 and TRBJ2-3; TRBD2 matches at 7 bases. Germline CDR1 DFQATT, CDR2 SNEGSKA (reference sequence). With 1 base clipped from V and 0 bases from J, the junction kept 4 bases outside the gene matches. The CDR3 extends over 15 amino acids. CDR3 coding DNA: TGCAGTGCTAGAGGCAGCGGGGTTAGCACAGATACGCAGTATTTT. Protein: CSARGSGVSTDTQYF.

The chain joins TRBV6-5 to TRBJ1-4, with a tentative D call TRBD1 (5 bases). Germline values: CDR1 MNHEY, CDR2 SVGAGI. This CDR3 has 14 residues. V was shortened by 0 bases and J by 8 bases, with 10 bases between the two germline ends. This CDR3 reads CASSYSGPGEKLFF. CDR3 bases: TGTGCCAGCAGTTACTCCGGACCAGGGGAAAAACTGTTTTTT.

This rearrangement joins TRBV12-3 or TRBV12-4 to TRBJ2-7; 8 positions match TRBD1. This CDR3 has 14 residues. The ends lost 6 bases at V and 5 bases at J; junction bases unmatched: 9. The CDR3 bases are TGTGCCAGCAGACGGACAGGGCTGGATGACGAGCAGTACTTC. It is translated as CASRRTGLDDEQYF.

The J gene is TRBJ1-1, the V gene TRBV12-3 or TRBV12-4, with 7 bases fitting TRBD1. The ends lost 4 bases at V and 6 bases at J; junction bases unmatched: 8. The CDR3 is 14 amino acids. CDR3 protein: CASSSRQGGAEAFF. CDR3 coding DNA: TGTGCCAGCAGTTCAAGACAGGGTGGGGCTGAAGCTTTCTTT.

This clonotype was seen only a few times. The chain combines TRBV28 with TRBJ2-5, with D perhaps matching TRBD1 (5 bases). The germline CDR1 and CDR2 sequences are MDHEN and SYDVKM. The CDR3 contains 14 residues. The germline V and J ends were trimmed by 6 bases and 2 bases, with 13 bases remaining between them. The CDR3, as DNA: TGTGCCAGCAGCCAAACAGGCTGGCAAGAGACCCAGTACTTC. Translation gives CASSQTGWQETQYF.

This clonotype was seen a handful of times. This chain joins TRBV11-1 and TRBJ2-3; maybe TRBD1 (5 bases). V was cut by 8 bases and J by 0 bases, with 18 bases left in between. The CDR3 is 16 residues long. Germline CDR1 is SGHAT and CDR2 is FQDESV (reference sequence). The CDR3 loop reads CASASQDTYSTDTQYF. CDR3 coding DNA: TGTGCCAGCGCTTCACAGGACACTTACAGCACAGATACGCAGTATTTT.

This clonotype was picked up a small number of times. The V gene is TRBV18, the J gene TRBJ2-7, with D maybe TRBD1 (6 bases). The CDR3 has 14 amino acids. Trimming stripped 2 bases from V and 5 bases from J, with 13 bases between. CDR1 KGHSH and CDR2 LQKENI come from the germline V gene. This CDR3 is CASSPTGWIDEQYF. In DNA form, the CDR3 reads TGTGCCAGCTCACCAACAGGGTGGATCGACGAGCAGTACTTC.

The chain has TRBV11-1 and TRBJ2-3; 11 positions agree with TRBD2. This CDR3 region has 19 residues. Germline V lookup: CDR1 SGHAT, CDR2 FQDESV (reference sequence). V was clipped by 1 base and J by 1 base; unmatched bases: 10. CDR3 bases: TGTGCCAGCAGCTTAGAAACCCCGTTAGCGGGGGGGCGCACAGATACGCAGTATTTT. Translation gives CASSLETPLAGGRTDTQYF.

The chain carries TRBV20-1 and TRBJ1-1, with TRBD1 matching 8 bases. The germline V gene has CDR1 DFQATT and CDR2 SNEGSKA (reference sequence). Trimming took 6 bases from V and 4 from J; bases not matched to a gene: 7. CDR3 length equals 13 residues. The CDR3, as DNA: TGCAGTGCACGGACGGGACAGGCCACTGAAGCTTTCTTT. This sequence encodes CSARTGQATEAFF.

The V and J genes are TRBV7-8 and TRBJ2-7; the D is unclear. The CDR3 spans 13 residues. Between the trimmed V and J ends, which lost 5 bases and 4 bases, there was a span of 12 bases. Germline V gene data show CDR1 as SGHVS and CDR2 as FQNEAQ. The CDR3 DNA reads TGTGCCAGCAGCGTCCCGAGTTTTTACGAGCAGTACTTC. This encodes CASSVPSFYEQYF.

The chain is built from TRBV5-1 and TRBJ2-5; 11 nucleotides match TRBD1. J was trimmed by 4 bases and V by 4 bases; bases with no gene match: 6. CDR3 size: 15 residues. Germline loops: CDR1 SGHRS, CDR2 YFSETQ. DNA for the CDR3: TGCGCCAGCAGCGACACCGGACAGGGGGCAGAGACCCAGTACTTC. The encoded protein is CASSDTGQGAETQYF.

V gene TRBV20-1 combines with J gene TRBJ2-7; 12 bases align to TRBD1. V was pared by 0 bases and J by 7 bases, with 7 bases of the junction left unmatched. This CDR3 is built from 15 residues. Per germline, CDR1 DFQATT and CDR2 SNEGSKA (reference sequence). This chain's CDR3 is CSARDSGQGAGEQYF. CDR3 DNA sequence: TGCAGTGCTAGAGATTCGGGACAGGGGGCAGGGGAGCAGTACTTC.

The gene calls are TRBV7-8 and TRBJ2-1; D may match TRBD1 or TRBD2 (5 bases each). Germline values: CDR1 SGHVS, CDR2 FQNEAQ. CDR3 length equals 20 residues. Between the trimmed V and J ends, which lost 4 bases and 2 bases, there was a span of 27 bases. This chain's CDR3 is CASSYGRGAAGALPYNEQFF. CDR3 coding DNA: TGTGCCAGCAGCTATGGTAGGGGAGCGGCCGGGGCCCTACCCTACAATGAGCAGTTCTTC.

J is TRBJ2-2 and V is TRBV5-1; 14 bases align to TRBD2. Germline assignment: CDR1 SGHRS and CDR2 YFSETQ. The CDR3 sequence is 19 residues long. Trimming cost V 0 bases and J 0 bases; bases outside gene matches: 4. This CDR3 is CASSLAGTSGGSNTGELFF. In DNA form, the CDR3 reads TGCGCCAGCAGCTTGGCCGGGACTAGCGGGGGCTCGAACACCGGGGAGCTGTTTTTT.

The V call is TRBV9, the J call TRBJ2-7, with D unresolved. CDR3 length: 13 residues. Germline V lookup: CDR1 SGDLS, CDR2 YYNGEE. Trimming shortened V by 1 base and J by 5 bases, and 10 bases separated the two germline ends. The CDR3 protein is CASSVRWSDEQYF. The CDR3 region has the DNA TGTGCCAGCAGCGTACGGTGGTCGGACGAGCAGTACTTC.

CDR3: CASSLEGWAEAFF. The CDR3 DNA reads TGCGCCAGCAGCTTGGAAGGGTGGGCTGAAGCTTTCTTT. J is TRBJ1-1 and V is TRBV5-1; D is uncertain. V gave up 0 bases and J gave up 6 bases, with 9 bases separating them. The CDR3 consists of 13 residues. CDR1 and CDR2 from the germline V gene are SGHRS and YFSETQ.

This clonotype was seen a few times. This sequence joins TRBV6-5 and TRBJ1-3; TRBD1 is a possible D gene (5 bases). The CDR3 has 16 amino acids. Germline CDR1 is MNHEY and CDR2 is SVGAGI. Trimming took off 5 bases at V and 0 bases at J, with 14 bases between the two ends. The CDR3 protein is CASSINQGSSGNTIYF. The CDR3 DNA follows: TGTGCCAGCAGTATCAACCAGGGCAGCTCTGGAAACACCATATATTTT.

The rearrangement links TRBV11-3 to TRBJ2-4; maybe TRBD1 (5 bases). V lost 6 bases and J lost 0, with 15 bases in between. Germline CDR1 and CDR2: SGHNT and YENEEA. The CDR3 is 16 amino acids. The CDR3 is CASRQPGFLAKNIQYF. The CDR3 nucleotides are TGTGCCAGCAGACAGCCAGGGTTTCTAGCCAAAAACATTCAGTACTTC.

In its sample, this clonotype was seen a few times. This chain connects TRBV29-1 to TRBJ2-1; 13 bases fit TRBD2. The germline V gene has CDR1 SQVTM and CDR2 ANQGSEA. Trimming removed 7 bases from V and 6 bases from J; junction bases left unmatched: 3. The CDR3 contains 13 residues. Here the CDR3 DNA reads TGCAGCGGCCGGACTAGCGGGGGCAATGAGCAGTTCTTC. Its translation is CSGRTSGGNEQFF.

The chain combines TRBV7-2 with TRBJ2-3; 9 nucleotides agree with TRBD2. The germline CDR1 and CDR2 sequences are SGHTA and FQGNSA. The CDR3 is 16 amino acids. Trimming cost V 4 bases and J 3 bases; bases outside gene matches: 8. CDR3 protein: CASSSRLAGQTDTQYF. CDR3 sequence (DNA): TGTGCCAGCAGCTCCCGGCTAGCGGGGCAGACAGATACGCAGTATTTT.

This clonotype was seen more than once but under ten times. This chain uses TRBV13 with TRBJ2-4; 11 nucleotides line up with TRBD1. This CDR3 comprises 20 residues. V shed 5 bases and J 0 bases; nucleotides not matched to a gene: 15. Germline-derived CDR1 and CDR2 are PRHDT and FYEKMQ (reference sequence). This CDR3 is CASSTPPGTGGTLAKNIQYF. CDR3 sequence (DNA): TGTGCCAGCAGCACCCCTCCCGGGACAGGGGGGACCCTAGCCAAAAACATTCAGTACTTC.

In DNA form, the CDR3 reads TGCGCCAGCAGCTACCCTTTGGAGGGTCTCTCCTACGAGCAGTACTTC. This translates into CASSYPLEGLSYEQYF. The chain couples TRBV5-1 to TRBJ2-7; tentative D call: TRBD2 (6 bases). The CDR3 is made up of 16 amino acids. V gave up 3 bases and J gave up 0 bases, with 16 bases separating them. Looked up from germline, CDR1 is SGHRS and CDR2 is YFSETQ.

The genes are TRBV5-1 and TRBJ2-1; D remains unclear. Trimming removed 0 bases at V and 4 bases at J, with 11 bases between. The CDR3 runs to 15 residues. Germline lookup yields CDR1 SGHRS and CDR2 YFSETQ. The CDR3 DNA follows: TGCGCCAGCAGCTTGGGGGATAGTTGGTACAATGAGCAGTTCTTC. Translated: CASSLGDSWYNEQFF. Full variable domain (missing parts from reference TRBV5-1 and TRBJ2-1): KAGVTQTPRYLIKTRGQQVTLSCSPISGHRSVSWYQQTPGQGLQFLFEYFSETQRNKGNFPGRFSGRQFSNSRSEMNVSTLELGDSALYLCASSLGDSWYNEQFFGPGTRLTVL.